These 26 T cell receptor beta chains originate from one sample sequenced in a study of T-cell reconstitution after alpha-beta-depleted transplantation in children. Unique molecular identifiers were incorporated when the TCRbeta library was constructed. TCRdb fed the PCR reads into MiXCR, producing one record per CDR3 protein. The data contain about 980,000 distinct CDR3 sequences, roughly 31% of them singletons. This specimen consisted of PBMCs, mostly from graft donor cells, obtained 360 days after TCRalphabeta/CD19-depleted stem cell transplant. These receptors were collected from a boy under two years old who had a stem cell transplant for SCID, so the T cells may come from the graft donor.

This clonotype was picked up a small number of times. The V and J genes are TRBV20-1 and TRBJ2-1; a possible D gene is TRBD2 (7 bases). Per the germline V gene, CDR1 is DFQATT and CDR2 is SNEGSKA (reference sequence). The CDR3 has 14 residues. Trimming took off 2 bases at V and 4 bases at J, with 12 bases between the two ends. The DNA of the CDR3 is TGCAGTGCTAGATTGGGGGGGCTATACAATGAGCAGTTCTTC. It encodes CSARLGGLYNEQFF.

This chain joins TRBV20-1 and TRBJ2-7, with 11 bases aligning to TRBD2. There are 14 residues in the CDR3. Per germline, CDR1 DFQATT and CDR2 SNEGSKA (reference sequence). V lost 6 bases to trimming and J lost 1 base; unmatched junction nucleotides: 5. In DNA form, the CDR3 reads TGCAGTGCCTCACTAGCGGGAGCTTCCTACGAGCAGTACTTC. Its translation is CSASLAGASYEQYF.

This clonotype has more than one count but fewer than ten. The gene calls are TRBV6-2 or TRBV6-3 and TRBJ2-2; 7 bases match TRBD1. V lost 6 bases, J lost 4 bases, and 2 bases stayed unmatched. The CDR3 has 13 amino acids. Germline assignment: CDR1 MNHEY and CDR2 SVGEGT. The CDR3 here is CASRNRGTGELFF. The CDR3 coding sequence is TGTGCCAGCAGGAACAGGGGCACCGGGGAGCTGTTTTTT.

CDR3 nucleotides: TGCGCCAGCAGCTTCGCCGGACAGGGCGGGAACATTCAGTACTTC. Amino acid sequence: CASSFAGQGGNIQYF. The chain is built from TRBV5-1 and TRBJ2-4; 8 bases fit TRBD1. The CDR3 loop spans 15 amino acids. Losses at the gene ends were 2 bases for V and 7 bases for J; bases not matched to a gene: 8. Per the germline V gene, CDR1 is SGHRS and CDR2 is YFSETQ. The variable domain in full, completed from reference TRBV5-1 and TRBJ2-4, reads KAGVTQTPRYLIKTRGQQVTLSCSPISGHRSVSWYQQTPGQGLQFLFEYFSETQRNKGNFPGRFSGRQFSNSRSEMNVSTLELGDSALYLCASSFAGQGGNIQYFGAGTRLSVL.

The rearrangement joins TRBV28 to TRBJ2-5; D call uncertain. This CDR3 spans 14 amino acids. The germline V gene has CDR1 MDHEN and CDR2 SYDVKM. Trimming shortened V by 8 bases and J by 0 bases, and 13 bases separated the two germline ends. This CDR3 is CASCPTWYQETQYF. CDR3 DNA sequence: TGTGCCAGCTGTCCCACTTGGTACCAAGAGACCCAGTACTTC.

The genes are TRBV12-3 or TRBV12-4 and TRBJ2-7, with TRBD1 matching over 9 bases. CDR3 length: 15 residues. The V and J ends lost 6 bases and 3 bases, in that order; junction bases with no gene match: 9. For the CDR3, the DNA is TGTGCCAGCAGCCTAACCGGGACAGGGCACTACGAGCAGTACTTC. Translated, it gives CASSLTGTGHYEQYF.

Only a few counts were recorded for this clonotype. The gene calls are TRBV20-1 and TRBJ2-5; maybe TRBD1 (6 bases). V was trimmed by 3 bases and J by 5 bases, leaving 16 bases between them. CDR3 length: 14 amino acids. Germline lookup yields CDR1 DFQATT and CDR2 SNEGSKA (reference sequence). The CDR3 spells CSASEDRMGETQYF. CDR3 DNA sequence: TGCAGTGCTAGTGAGGACAGAATGGGGGAGACCCAGTACTTC.

This clonotype was seen at least ten times. This chain uses TRBV19 with TRBJ2-1, with D perhaps matching TRBD2 (6 bases). V was shortened by 3 bases and J by 4 bases, with 13 bases between the two germline ends. The CDR3 runs to 15 residues. In germline, CDR1 is LNHDA, CDR2 SQIVND (reference sequence). DNA for the CDR3: TGTGCCAGTAGTATCTCATTAGCGGTGTACAATGAGCAGTTCTTC. This encodes CASSISLAVYNEQFF. Filled out from reference TRBV19 and TRBJ2-1, the complete variable domain reads DGGITQSPKYLFRKEGQNVTLSCEQNLNHDAMYWYRQDPGQGLRLIYYSQIVNDFQKGDIAEGYSVSREKKESFPLTVTSAQKNPTAFYLCASSISLAVYNEQFFGPGTRLTVL.

This clonotype was seen only a few times. The chain combines TRBV5-1 with TRBJ2-2, with 8 positions matching TRBD1. CDR3 length: 14 amino acids. Germline V gene lookup returns CDR1 SGHRS and CDR2 YFSETQ. V was pared by 4 bases and J by 4 bases, with 3 bases of the junction left unmatched. CDR3 DNA: TGCGCCAGCAGCGGGACAGGAACCACCGGGGAGCTGTTTTTT. It yields the protein CASSGTGTTGELFF.

The gene calls are TRBV18 and TRBJ1-4, with TRBD1 as a possible D gene (5 bases). The CDR3 sequence is 15 residues long. Germline loops: CDR1 KGHSH, CDR2 LQKENI. Trimming pared 4 bases from V and 3 bases from J, leaving 12 bases between. The CDR3 nucleotides are TGTGCCAGCTCACATCGCGAAGGGGCTAATGAAAAACTGTTTTTT. Protein: CASSHREGANEKLFF.

Many counts were recorded for this clonotype. This chain uses TRBV4-2 with TRBJ2-3; D possibly uses TRBD1 or TRBD2 (5 bases each). The CDR3 sequence is 13 residues long. Trimming shortened V by 0 bases and J by 5 bases, and 6 bases separated the two germline ends. CDR1 is LGHNA and CDR2 is YNFKEQ in the germline V gene. CDR3 coding DNA: TGTGCCAGCAGCCAAGATGGGGGAGATACGCAGTATTTT. This gives the protein CASSQDGGDTQYF.

Only a few counts were recorded for this clonotype. The V and J genes are TRBV20-1 and TRBJ1-1, with 7 nucleotides matching TRBD1. This CDR3 has 16 residues. Germline lookup yields CDR1 DFQATT and CDR2 SNEGSKA (reference sequence). Germline trimming cut 1 base from V and 3 bases from J; bases unmatched to any gene: 11. CDR3 DNA: TGCAGTGCTAGAGTTGAGGGGGCGGATTGGGACACTGAAGCTTTCTTT. It codes for CSARVEGADWDTEAFF.

There are many counts of this clonotype. At one end the junction does not follow the germline gene, possibly because of a read error. The chain uses TRBV12-3 or TRBV12-4 and TRBJ1-6; D unclear. This CDR3 is built from 14 residues. In nucleotides, the CDR3 is TGTGCCAGCAGCTTAGGCACCTATAATTCACCCCTCCACTTT. Translated: CASSLGTYNSPLHF.

V and J are TRBV28 and TRBJ1-2; D gene unclear. Germline V gene lookup returns CDR1 MDHEN and CDR2 SYDVKM. V lost 5 bases, J lost 0 bases, and 7 bases lay in between. CDR3 size: 13 residues. The DNA for the CDR3 is TGTGCCAGCAGTACCCATGCTAACTATGGCTACACCTTC. Translated: CASSTHANYGYTF.

V is TRBV10-3 and J is TRBJ1-1; a weak D match, TRBD1 (5 bases). The CDR3 totals 16 residues. Between the trimmed V and J ends, which lost 0 bases and 0 bases, there was a span of 11 bases. Germline-derived CDR1 and CDR2 are ENHRY and SYGVKD. This CDR3 is CAISESSGRVNTEAFF. The CDR3 DNA sequence: TGTGCCATCAGTGAGTCGTCAGGGAGGGTGAACACTGAAGCTTTCTTT.

The gene calls are TRBV2 and TRBJ2-1; D perhaps matches TRBD2 (6 bases). The V end was cut by 8 bases, the J end by 10 bases, with 21 bases between. Germline CDR1 is SNHLY and CDR2 is FYNNEI. There are 14 residues in the CDR3. CDR3 loop: CASVRDLLAEEQFF. The CDR3 DNA reads as TGTGCCAGCGTCCGGGACCTGTTAGCGGAGGAGCAGTTCTTC.

This clonotype was recorded a few times. The V gene is TRBV7-9, the J gene TRBJ1-1; perhaps TRBD1 as D (5 bases). Germline V gives CDR1 SEHNR, CDR2 FQNEAQ (reference sequence). Trimming left V 5 bases short and J 4 bases short, with 14 bases between. The CDR3 is made up of 14 amino acids. CDR3 residues: CASSAFRETTEAFF. The CDR3 bases are TGTGCCAGCAGCGCGTTCAGGGAGACCACTGAAGCTTTCTTT.

This clonotype was counted between two and nine times. V and J are TRBV9 and TRBJ2-2; weak D call: TRBD2 (6 bases). Deletions cut 4 bases from V and 5 bases from J, with 15 bases between. The germline CDR1 and CDR2 sequences are SGDLS and YYNGEE. The CDR3 loop spans 15 amino acids. CDR3 sequence: CASSPRWGGTGELFF. Written as DNA, the CDR3 is TGTGCCAGCAGCCCCAGGTGGGGAGGAACCGGGGAGCTGTTTTTT.

This chain connects TRBV10-3 to TRBJ2-7; 12 bases are shared with TRBD1. The germline V gene encodes CDR1 ENHRY and CDR2 SYGVKD. The CDR3 length is 15 residues. V lost 3 bases and J lost 3; bases outside the gene matches: 3. CDR3 residues: CAISDWDRGHYEQYF. CDR3 DNA sequence: TGTGCCATCAGTGACTGGGACAGGGGGCACTACGAGCAGTACTTC.

This clonotype was observed a handful of times. The chain employs TRBV7-8 and TRBJ2-4; 7 bases fit TRBD1. V shed 3 bases, J shed 8 bases, and the junction held 7 bases outside the gene matches. Germline V gene sequence: CDR1 SGHVS, CDR2 FQNEAQ. This CDR3 contains 14 residues. In DNA form, the CDR3 reads TGTGCCAGCAGCTTTAGGGACAGAGGGGACATTCAGTACTTC. Translating gives CASSFRDRGDIQYF.

This clonotype occurred a few times. The J gene is TRBJ2-5, the V gene TRBV12-3 or TRBV12-4; 7 nucleotides agree with TRBD2. V was pared by 5 bases and J by 2 bases, with 11 bases of the junction left unmatched. The CDR3 sequence is 16 residues long. The DNA of the CDR3 is TGTGCCAGCAGTCACCTCAACTACGGGGGGCAAGAGACCCAGTACTTC. Encoded protein: CASSHLNYGGQETQYF.

V gene TRBV20-1 combines with J gene TRBJ2-3; D remains unclear. Germline values: CDR1 DFQATT, CDR2 SNEGSKA (reference sequence). Trimming removed 6 bases from V and 2 bases from J, with 15 bases in between. The CDR3 covers 14 residues. The CDR3 coding sequence is TGCAGTGCGTCAAATCGTCGAGACACAGATACGCAGTATTTT. This translates into CSASNRRDTDTQYF.

The V and J genes are TRBV9 and TRBJ2-1; D is possibly TRBD2 (6 bases). With 7 bases removed from V and 10 bases from J, the gap between germline ends came to 18 bases. Germline-derived CDR1 and CDR2 are SGDLS and YYNGEE. This CDR3 contains 13 residues. The CDR3, as DNA: TGTGCCAGCTGCCCGACTAGTGTCGGAGAGCAGTTCTTC. The encoded protein is CASCPTSVGEQFF.

This clonotype was seen a few times. J is TRBJ2-1 and V is TRBV5-6; 7 positions match TRBD1. CDR1 is SGHDT, CDR2 YYEEEE, per germline. Trimming at V came to 0 bases and at J to 9 bases, leaving 6 bases not matched to a gene. The CDR3 totals 14 residues. The CDR3 DNA is TGTGCCAGCAGCTTGGTGGAAGGGGGCGGTGAGCAGTTCTTC. Translated: CASSLVEGGGEQFF.

This clonotype has more than one count but fewer than ten. The chain links TRBV7-6 to TRBJ2-2; D is possibly TRBD1 or TRBD2 (5 bases each). V was pared by 6 bases and J by 1 base, with 12 bases between. The germline CDR1 and CDR2 sequences are SGHVS and FNYEAQ. The CDR3 runs 15 residues. The CDR3 nucleotides are TGTGCCAGCAGTGAGGGGACGGTGAACACCGGGGAGCTGTTTTTT. It translates to CASSEGTVNTGELFF.

V is TRBV27 and J is TRBJ1-3, with TRBD1 matching 7 bases. V lost 3 bases, J lost 2 bases, and 4 bases stayed unmatched. The CDR3 is made up of 15 amino acids. Germline CDR1 reads MNHEY; CDR2 reads SMNVEV (reference sequence). The CDR3 protein is CASSLGGGPGNTIYF. The CDR3 DNA is TGTGCCAGCAGTTTGGGAGGGGGCCCTGGAAACACCATATATTTT.